The 11 T cell receptor beta chains presented below share a single source sample, sequenced in a study of T cell responses to AZD1222 COVID-19 vaccine. The protocol was immunoSEQ multiplex PCR, while the TCRdb copy is restricted to in-frame clones and leaves out a portion. Seen here are 150,000 to 200,000 clones, approximately 93% observed once, and the top ten hold approximately 4%. Material: peripheral blood, obtained on day 0 of AZD1222 vaccination. These receptors came from an adult in good health.

The genes are TRBV27 and TRBJ2-1, with 11 bases lining up with TRBD2. With 6 bases clipped from V and 7 bases from J, the junction kept 8 bases outside the gene matches. This CDR3 has 15 residues. Germline V gene lookup returns CDR1 MNHEY and CDR2 SMNVEV (reference sequence). The CDR3 spells CASSSTSGRINEQFF. The CDR3 DNA reads as TGTGCCAGCAGCTCAACTAGCGGGAGAATAAATGAGCAGTTCTTC.

The chain joins TRBV30 to TRBJ2-7, with 9 nucleotides matching TRBD1. Germline CDR1 is GTSNPN and CDR2 is SVGIG (reference sequence). Trimming took 6 bases from V and 5 from J; bases not matched to a gene: 8. The CDR3 contains 13 residues. The CDR3 is CACQGQGRHEQYF. CDR3 DNA sequence: TGTGCCTGCCAGGGACAGGGACGTCACGAGCAGTACTTC.

This chain connects TRBV3-1 (or the pseudogene TRBV3-2) to TRBJ2-1; no clear D. With 4 bases removed from V and 4 bases from J, the gap between germline ends came to 17 bases. Germline-derived CDR1 and CDR2 are LGHDT and YNNKEL (reference sequence). The CDR3 sequence is 16 residues long. The CDR3 protein is CASSPLSPGEYNEQFF. For the CDR3, the DNA is TGTGCCAGCAGCCCCCTAAGCCCTGGCGAGTACAATGAGCAGTTCTTC.

Here the CDR3 reads CASSQGRTNTEAFF. In nucleotides, the CDR3 is TGTGCCAGCAGCCAAGGGAGAACGAACACTGAAGCTTTCTTT. The chain links TRBV3-1 (or the pseudogene TRBV3-2) to TRBJ1-1; D call uncertain. Germline V CDR1 and CDR2: LGHDT, YNNKEL (reference sequence). Trimming removed 1 base at V and 1 base at J, with 7 bases between. The CDR3 extends over 14 amino acids.

The V gene is TRBV29-1, the J gene TRBJ1-1; unclear D gene. The CDR3 loop spans 16 amino acids. Germline V gives CDR1 SQVTM, CDR2 ANQGSEA. Trimming stripped 6 bases from V and 1 base from J, with 21 bases between. The CDR3 is CSVGLVRGFENTEAFF. DNA of the CDR3: TGCAGCGTGGGCCTCGTTCGGGGTTTTGAGAACACTGAAGCTTTCTTT. Full variable domain (remainder filled in from reference TRBV29-1 and TRBJ1-1): SAVISQKPSRDICQRGTSLTIQCQVDSQVTMMFWYRQQPGQSLTLIATANQGSEATYESGFVIDKFPISRPNLTFSTLTVSNMSPEDSSIYLCSVGLVRGFENTEAFFGQGTRLTVV.

The chain carries TRBV5-4 and TRBJ1-1; 9 nucleotides align to TRBD1. Trimming at V came to 3 bases and at J to 1 base, leaving 4 bases not matched to a gene. Germline CDR1 reads SGHNT; CDR2 reads YYREEE (reference sequence). The CDR3 length is 15 residues. CDR3 bases: TGTGCCAGCAGCTGGGGGACAGGGAAGAACACTGAAGCTTTCTTT. It codes for CASSWGTGKNTEAFF.

In this sample, this clone turned up once. This rearrangement joins TRBV27 to TRBJ1-2, with TRBD1 matching 7 bases. V trimming: 4 bases; J trimming: 8 bases; junction bases outside the gene matches: 16. CDR3 length: 16 amino acids. Germline CDR1 is MNHEY and CDR2 is SMNVEV (reference sequence). CDR3 region: CASSSLSGQVLRGYTF. The CDR3, as DNA: TGTGCCAGCAGTTCCCTCTCCGGACAGGTTTTGCGCGGCTACACCTTC.

The V gene is TRBV6-5, the J gene TRBJ2-7, with D perhaps assigned TRBD1 or TRBD2 (5 bases each). CDR1 is MNHEY and CDR2 is SVGAGI in the germline V gene. The CDR3 runs 12 residues. V was trimmed by 5 bases and J by 4 bases, leaving 9 bases between them. The CDR3 sequence is CASSRGPYEQYF. DNA of the CDR3: TGTGCCAGCAGTCGGGGCCCTTACGAGCAGTACTTC.

The chain combines TRBV5-1 with TRBJ1-2, with 7 bases lining up with TRBD1. V dropped 4 bases and J dropped 3; count of bases not matched to a gene: 12. Germline-derived CDR1 and CDR2 are SGHRS and YFSETQ. This CDR3 is 16 amino acids long. Here the CDR3 reads CASSLRQGGRDYGYTF. The CDR3 DNA reads TGCGCCAGCAGCCTCCGACAGGGAGGAAGAGACTATGGCTACACCTTC.

J is TRBJ1-3 and V is TRBV14, with D unclear. Trimming shortened V by 4 bases and J by 0 bases, and 13 bases separated the two germline ends. The CDR3 extends over 16 amino acids. CDR1 SGHDN and CDR2 FVKESK come from the germline V gene. The CDR3 reads CASSPLTGRSGNTIYF. As DNA, the CDR3 is TGTGCCAGCAGCCCGCTCACGGGTCGCTCTGGAAACACCATATATTTT.

The chain is built from TRBV10-1 and TRBJ1-1, with D tentatively TRBD1 (5 bases). The V end lost 6 bases, the J end lost 2 bases, and 10 bases lay between the germline ends. The CDR3 has 13 residues. Germline assignment: CDR1 WNHNN and CDR2 SYGVQD (reference sequence). This CDR3 reads CASRAQGNTEAFF. The CDR3 region has the DNA TGCGCCAGCAGAGCCCAGGGAAACACTGAAGCTTTCTTT.